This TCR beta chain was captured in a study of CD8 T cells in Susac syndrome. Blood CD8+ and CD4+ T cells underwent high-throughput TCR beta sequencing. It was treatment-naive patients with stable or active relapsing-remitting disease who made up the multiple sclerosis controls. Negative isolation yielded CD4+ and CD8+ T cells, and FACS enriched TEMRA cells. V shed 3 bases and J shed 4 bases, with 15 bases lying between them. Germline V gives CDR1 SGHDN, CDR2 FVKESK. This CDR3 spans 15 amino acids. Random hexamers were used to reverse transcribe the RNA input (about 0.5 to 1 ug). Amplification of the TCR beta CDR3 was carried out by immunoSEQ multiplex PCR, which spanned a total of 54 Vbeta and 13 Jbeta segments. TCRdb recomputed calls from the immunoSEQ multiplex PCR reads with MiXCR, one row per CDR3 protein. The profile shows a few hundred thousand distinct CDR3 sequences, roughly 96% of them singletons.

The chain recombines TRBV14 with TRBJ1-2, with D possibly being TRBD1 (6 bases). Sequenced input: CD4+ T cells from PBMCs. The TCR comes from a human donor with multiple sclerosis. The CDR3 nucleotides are TGTGCCAGCAGCCAGACACCACAGGGTAGCTATGGCTACACCTTC. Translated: CASSQTPQGSYGYTF.